The next 24 T cell receptor beta chains were all read from a single sample in a study of graft-versus-host responses after intestinal transplantation. To release intraepithelial and lamina propria lymphocytes, the graft tissue was processed. Assay used: immunoSEQ multiplex PCR; TCRdb lists only in-frame clones, some missing. The sample includes approximately 60,000 clones, about 89% of them seen just once. This material consisted of ileum tissue, taken more than 350 days after transplant. All receptors derive from a human patient who received an intestinal transplant, so some T cells may come from the graft donor.

This clone occurred a few times. An end of the junction differs from the germline gene, which may be a read error. The chain joins TRBV7-9 to TRBJ2-7; D remains unclear. This CDR3 has 13 residues. Germline V gives CDR1 SEHNR, CDR2 FQNEAQ (reference sequence). DNA for the CDR3: TGTGCCAGCAGTTTAGAGATTGGCTACGAGCAGTACTTC. It translates to CASSLEIGYEQYF.

This clone was observed a single time. CDR3 sequence reads: CASSLVGAPYEQYF. The CDR3 nucleotides are TGTGCCAGCAGCTTAGTGGGGGCCCCCTACGAGCAGTACTTC. V gene TRBV11-1 combines with J gene TRBJ2-7; possible D gene TRBD1, 6 bases. The length of the CDR3 is 14 residues. Per the germline V gene, CDR1 is SGHAT and CDR2 is FQDESV (reference sequence). The V and J ends lost 1 base and 2 bases respectively, with 9 bases between them.

The rearrangement uses TRBV2 and TRBJ1-2, with D possibly matching TRBD1 (6 bases). V lost 0 bases, J lost 4 bases, and 12 bases lay in between. Germline V gene data show CDR1 as SNHLY and CDR2 as FYNNEI. This CDR3 has 15 residues. CDR3 DNA: TGTGCCAGCAGTGAAGCGCTTGGGACAATCTATGGCTACACCTTC. It is translated as CASSEALGTIYGYTF.

V and J are TRBV2 and TRBJ2-7, with 11 bases matching TRBD1. Germline CDR1 and CDR2: SNHLY and FYNNEI. The trim removed 8 bases at V and 0 bases at J, leaving 3 bases unmatched. The CDR3 has 14 residues. The CDR3 loop reads CASLGQGASYEQYF. The CDR3 coding sequence is TGTGCCAGCCTCGGACAGGGGGCCTCCTACGAGCAGTACTTC.

The chain links TRBV14 to TRBJ2-7; TRBD1 might be the D (8 bases). V shed 0 bases and J shed 4 bases, with 16 bases lying between them. The CDR3 consists of 16 residues. Germline CDR1 and CDR2: SGHDN and FVKESK. As DNA, the CDR3 is TGTGCCAGCAGCCAAGATAACAGGGGGAGGGTGTACGAGCAGTACTTC. Amino acids: CASSQDNRGRVYEQYF.

This clone was observed once. The V call is TRBV5-4, the J call TRBJ2-2; TRBD2 aligns across 10 bases. The V gene end was trimmed by 0 bases and the J gene end by 4 bases; junction bases not matched to a gene: 9. CDR1 is SGHNT and CDR2 is YYREEE in the germline V gene (reference sequence). The CDR3 covers 18 residues. The CDR3 sequence: CASSLVSRTSGLTGELFF. CDR3 nucleotides: TGTGCCAGCAGCTTGGTTTCCAGGACTAGCGGTCTCACCGGGGAGCTGTTTTTT.

The V call is TRBV6-5, the J call TRBJ1-3; D gene ambiguous. CDR3 length: 15 residues. From germline, CDR1 is MNHEY and CDR2 SVGAGI. V lost 7 bases to trimming and J lost 0 bases, with 13 bases between them. Here the CDR3 reads CASTQGADSGNTIYF. The DNA of the CDR3 is TGTGCCAGCACCCAAGGAGCAGACTCTGGAAACACCATATATTTT.

This CDR3 reads CASSLVPGSANTGELFF. In DNA form, the CDR3 reads TGTGCCAGCAGCTTAGTCCCCGGGAGCGCGAACACCGGGGAGCTGTTTTTT. The rearrangement joins TRBV11-2 to TRBJ2-2; D is possibly TRBD2 (6 bases). The CDR3 contains 17 residues. Per germline, CDR1 SGHAT and CDR2 FQNNGV. Trimming cost V 1 base and J 0 bases, with 12 bases left between them.

J is TRBJ1-1 and V is TRBV4-1; D unclear. This CDR3 region has 16 residues. The V end lost 3 bases, the J end lost 0 bases, and 14 bases lay between the germline ends. CDR1 is MGHRA and CDR2 is YSYEKL in the germline V gene. The CDR3 region is CASSHLAVLMNTEAFF. CDR3 sequence (DNA): TGCGCCAGCAGCCATCTCGCTGTCCTCATGAACACTGAAGCTTTCTTT.

V is TRBV29-1 and J is TRBJ1-1; D is unresolved. The germline V gene has CDR1 SQVTM and CDR2 ANQGSEA. V was pared by 7 bases and J by 1 base, with 10 bases between. The CDR3 sequence is 12 residues long. In nucleotides, the CDR3 is TGCAGCGCACCACTTGGGAACACTGAAGCTTTCTTT. The encoded protein is CSAPLGNTEAFF.

This rearrangement joins TRBV7-9 to TRBJ1-1; a weak D match, TRBD1 (5 bases). Germline V CDR1 and CDR2: SEHNR, FQNEAQ (reference sequence). With 7 bases removed from V and 6 bases from J, the gap between germline ends came to 12 bases. The CDR3 covers 12 residues. The CDR3 DNA is TGTGCCAGCACCTCGACAGTTCCTGAAGCTTTCTTT. Its translation is CASTSTVPEAFF.

The chain carries TRBV19 and TRBJ2-7; 13 bases line up with TRBD2. CDR3 length: 14 amino acids. Trimming took 6 bases from V and 6 from J; bases not matched to a gene: 5. CDR1 and CDR2 (germline): LNHDA, SQIVND (reference sequence). CDR3 residues: CASSVLAGGPEQYF. CDR3 bases: TGTGCCAGTAGCGTACTAGCGGGAGGGCCCGAGCAGTACTTC.

The chain joins TRBV6-5 to TRBJ2-5; 10 bases fit TRBD1. The DNA end favors TRBJ2-7, so the J call may be wrong. The CDR3 contains 15 residues. Germline CDR1 and CDR2: MNHEY and SVGAGI. The CDR3 reads CASSPGQGIAYEQYF. CDR3 nucleotide sequence: TGTGCCAGCAGCCCGGGACAGGGGATAGCCTACGAGCAGTACTTC.

The chain carries TRBV5-1 and TRBJ2-5, with D tentatively TRBD2 (6 bases). This CDR3 spans 17 amino acids. Germline values: CDR1 SGHRS, CDR2 YFSETQ. V was cut by 2 bases and J by 4 bases, with 21 bases left in between. CDR3 in DNA: TGCGCCAGCAGCTTTCAATGGACTACCAAAGGAGTAGAGACCCAGTACTTC. This translates into CASSFQWTTKGVETQYF.

The chain recombines TRBV6-5 with TRBJ1-1; the match to TRBD1 covers 9 bases. Germline lookup yields CDR1 MNHEY and CDR2 SVGAGI. The V gene end was trimmed by 1 base and the J gene end by 5 bases; junction bases not matched to a gene: 2. CDR3 length: 14 residues. CDR3 in amino acids: CASSYYRGRTEAFF. Here the CDR3 DNA reads TGTGCCAGCAGTTACTACAGGGGGCGAACTGAAGCTTTCTTT.

This clone was counted once. The chain combines TRBV21-1 with TRBJ1-5; the D segment call TRBD1 is taken from the table without a DNA check. TRBV21-1 is a listed pseudogene. The CDR3 is 21 amino acids. The CDR3 sequence is CASSNWVWDTNSPGSNQPQHF. CDR3 DNA sequence: TGTGCCAGCAGCAACTGGGTTTGGGACACCAATAGCCCGGGTAGCAATCAGCCCCAGCATTTT.

The J gene is TRBJ1-1, the V gene TRBV6-6, with D tentatively TRBD1 (6 bases). CDR1 is MNHNY and CDR2 is SVGAGI in the germline V gene (reference sequence). The CDR3 runs 14 residues. Trimming pared 7 bases from V and 7 bases from J, leaving 19 bases between. CDR3 amino acids: CASNYQTGLNEAFF. The CDR3 nucleotides read TGTGCCAGCAACTATCAAACAGGGCTCAATGAAGCTTTCTTT.

This clone was recorded once. This sequence joins TRBV14 and TRBJ1-2, with D unclear. The V gene lost 1 base and the J gene lost 4 bases, with 10 bases spanning the gap. Germline CDR1 SGHDN, CDR2 FVKESK. The CDR3 runs 14 residues. The CDR3 region has the DNA TGTGCCAGCAGCCAAGGTTTGGGCCCCTATGGCTACACCTTC. It specifies CASSQGLGPYGYTF.

The chain links TRBV13 to TRBJ2-5; D is unresolved. The CDR3 runs to 13 residues. Trimming took 2 bases from V and 7 from J, leaving 11 bases between them. Per the germline V gene, CDR1 is PRHDT and CDR2 is FYEKMQ (reference sequence). CDR3 nucleotide sequence: TGTGCCAGCAGCTTAAACTTCCCCCCGACCCAGTACTTC. This gives the protein CASSLNFPPTQYF. The full variable domain, with the rest looked up from reference TRBV13 and TRBJ2-5, is AAGVIQSPRHLIKEKRETATLKCYPIPRHDTVYWYQQGPGQDPQFLISFYEKMQSDKGSIPDRFSAQQFSDYHSELNMSSLELGDSALYFCASSLNFPPTQYFGPGTRLLVL.

V and J are TRBV14 and TRBJ2-5; a weak D match, TRBD2 (6 bases). The CDR3 length is 14 residues. With 0 bases removed from V and 7 bases from J, the gap between germline ends came to 12 bases. Per the germline V gene, CDR1 is SGHDN and CDR2 is FVKESK. The CDR3 is CASSQDWRGGTQYF. CDR3 coding DNA: TGTGCCAGCAGCCAAGATTGGAGGGGCGGGACCCAGTACTTC.

This rearrangement joins TRBV4-1 to TRBJ1-5; tentative D call: TRBD1 (5 bases). With 1 base removed from V and 4 bases from J, the gap between germline ends came to 8 bases. The CDR3 extends over 14 amino acids. Germline lookup yields CDR1 MGHRA and CDR2 YSYEKL. The CDR3: CASSQVAGNQPQHF. CDR3 DNA: TGCGCCAGCAGCCAAGTTGCAGGGAATCAGCCCCAGCATTTT.

This chain links TRBV19 with TRBJ1-1, with a tentative D call TRBD1 (5 bases). Germline V lookup: CDR1 LNHDA, CDR2 SQIVND (reference sequence). V lost 6 bases to trimming and J lost 6 bases, with 20 bases between them. This CDR3 has 15 amino acids. CDR3: CASRLTTTGKPEAFF. DNA of the CDR3: TGTGCCAGTAGGCTGACCACAACAGGAAAGCCTGAAGCTTTCTTT.

The V gene is TRBV6-6, the J gene TRBJ2-5, with D hard to call. The DNA end is a closer match to TRBJ2-7, so the J assignment may be wrong. In germline, CDR1 is MNHNY, CDR2 SVGAGI (reference sequence). CDR3 length equals 14 residues. CDR3: CASSYPLESVEQYF. The DNA for the CDR3 is TGTGCCAGCAGTTACCCGTTAGAGTCTGTCGAGCAGTACTTC.

The chain carries TRBV2 and TRBJ1-2; D is ambiguous. CDR3 length: 11 residues. Trimming took off 4 bases at V and 2 bases at J, with 2 bases between the two ends. Germline V lookup: CDR1 SNHLY, CDR2 FYNNEI. The CDR3 coding sequence is TGTGCCAGCAGTGTAAACTATGGCTACACCTTC. This codes for CASSVNYGYTF.